This entry lists 9 T cell receptor beta chains sequenced from one sample in a study of T cell repertoires in cytomegalovirus infection. A single record per CDR3 protein comes from TCRdb applying MiXCR to the reads. This table has roughly 630,000 distinct CDR3 sequences, 20% to 25% appearing once. The sample taken for sequencing was CD8+ T cells from PBMCs. These receptors originate from a human donor in good health (CMV status not recorded). Some clones in this sample may be carry-over from other donors' samples.

This clonotype appeared a few times. This chain connects TRBV20-1 to TRBJ2-3; TRBD2 matches 8 bases. The CDR3 has 18 residues. The V gene end was trimmed by 0 bases and the J gene end by 2 bases; junction bases not matched to a gene: 13. Per the germline V gene, CDR1 is DFQATT and CDR2 is SNEGSKA (reference sequence). The CDR3: CSARDLRASGFSTDTQYF. CDR3 nucleotides: TGCAGTGCTAGAGATCTTCGGGCTAGCGGGTTCTCCACAGATACGCAGTATTTT.

In its sample, this clonotype was seen a few times. V usage is TRBV6-6 and J usage is TRBJ1-4; 7 positions agree with TRBD1. Germline V CDR1 and CDR2: MNHNY, SVGAGI (reference sequence). This CDR3 region has 15 residues. The V gene end was trimmed by 2 bases and the J gene end by 5 bases; junction bases not matched to a gene: 5. CDR3 DNA: TGTGCCAGCAGTTACGAAGGGACAGTCAATGAAAAACTGTTTTTT. Translated, it gives CASSYEGTVNEKLFF.

This chain joins TRBV28 and TRBJ2-3; no clear D gene. The germline V gene encodes CDR1 MDHEN and CDR2 SYDVKM. V lost 2 bases and J 2 bases, leaving 11 bases between the germline ends. This CDR3 is 15 amino acids long. CDR3 in DNA: TGTGCCAGCAGTTTAGTCTCGGGTCCCACAGATACGCAGTATTTT. Its protein is CASSLVSGPTDTQYF.

This sequence joins TRBV13 and TRBJ2-5, with TRBD1 matching 7 bases. The ends lost 7 bases at V and 3 bases at J; junction bases unmatched: 8. The length of the CDR3 is 14 residues. Per germline, CDR1 PRHDT and CDR2 FYEKMQ (reference sequence). The CDR3 loop is CASNYRQGKETQYF. The CDR3 DNA reads as TGTGCCAGCAACTACCGACAGGGCAAAGAGACCCAGTACTTC.

The chain recombines TRBV19 with TRBJ1-1, with D possibly matching TRBD1 (5 bases). In germline, CDR1 is LNHDA, CDR2 SQIVND (reference sequence). Trimming cost V 8 bases and J 6 bases, with 16 bases left between them. The CDR3 is made up of 13 amino acids. The CDR3: CASGGGTGAEAFF. CDR3 DNA: TGTGCCAGTGGCGGGGGGACCGGCGCTGAAGCTTTCTTT.

This clonotype was seen only a few times. V is TRBV20-1 and J is TRBJ1-5, with 7 bases identical to TRBD1. The CDR3 contains 15 residues. Germline loops: CDR1 DFQATT, CDR2 SNEGSKA (reference sequence). Trimming took 0 bases from V and 2 from J; bases not matched to a gene: 4. CDR3: CSARDTGAGNQPQHF. The CDR3 DNA reads TGCAGTGCTAGAGATACAGGGGCGGGCAATCAGCCCCAGCATTTT.

Of note for this clonotype: A much larger clone differs by one base, so this may be a read error. The CDR3 region has the DNA TGTGCCAACAGGCCCCGGGTTTTGAACACTGAAGCTTTCTTT. Residues: CANRPRVLNTEAFF. The chain is built from TRBV28 and TRBJ1-1; weak D call: TRBD1 (5 bases). This CDR3 is 14 amino acids long. V lost 10 bases and J 0 bases, leaving 15 bases between the germline ends. Per germline, CDR1 MDHEN and CDR2 SYDVKM.

This clonotype occurred many times. The rearrangement joins TRBV7-3 to TRBJ2-2; 8 bases line up with TRBD1. This CDR3 spans 19 amino acids. The germline CDR1 and CDR2 sequences are SGHTA and FQGTGA. The V segment lost 2 bases and the J segment 1 base; nucleotides outside the gene matches: 12. DNA of the CDR3: TGTGCCAGCAGCTTACTCTCGCGCGTCGACAGGGGGAACACCGGGGAGCTGTTTTTT. Protein product: CASSLLSRVDRGNTGELFF.

This clonotype was seen many times. This sequence joins TRBV6-1 and TRBJ1-1; TRBD1 agrees at 7 bases. With 6 bases clipped from V and 3 bases from J, the junction kept 4 bases outside the gene matches. CDR3 size: 13 residues. Germline CDR1 MNHNS, CDR2 SASEGT. DNA of the CDR3: TGTGCCAGCAGGAGGGGGCTGGACACTGAAGCTTTCTTT. Protein product: CASRRGLDTEAFF.